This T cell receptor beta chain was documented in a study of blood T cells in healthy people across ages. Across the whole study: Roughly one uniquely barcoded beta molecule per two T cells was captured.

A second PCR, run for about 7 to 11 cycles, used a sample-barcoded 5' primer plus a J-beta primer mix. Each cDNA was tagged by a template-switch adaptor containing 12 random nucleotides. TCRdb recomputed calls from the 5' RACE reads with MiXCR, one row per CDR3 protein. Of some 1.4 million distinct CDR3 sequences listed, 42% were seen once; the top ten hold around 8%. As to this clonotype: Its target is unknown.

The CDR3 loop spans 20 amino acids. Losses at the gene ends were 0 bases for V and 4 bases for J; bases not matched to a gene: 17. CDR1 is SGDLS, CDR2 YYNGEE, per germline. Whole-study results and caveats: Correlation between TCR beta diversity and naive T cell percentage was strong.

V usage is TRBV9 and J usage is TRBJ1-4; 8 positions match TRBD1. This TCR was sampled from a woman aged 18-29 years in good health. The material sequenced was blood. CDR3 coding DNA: TGTGCCAGCAGCGTAGCTGCGGGACAGGAGACCTGGGGAGATAATGAAAAACTGTTTTTT. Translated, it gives CASSVAAGQETWGDNEKLFF.